This TCR beta chain was identified in a study of blood T cell repertoires in COVID-19 (TCRdb year 2020). Broadly, across the study: The collaborator samples originated in the United States, Italy and Spain and spanned the acute and convalescent phases of COVID-19. The prospective study material was composed of cDNA or gDNA derived from T cells, B-cell-depleted T cells, or PBMCs. The dataset comprised deeply sampled blood TCRbeta repertoires from subjects exposed to, actively infected with, or recovered from COVID-19. The repertoires were released in a freely available public database meant as a resource for research on the immune response to SARS-CoV-2. The samples were drawn from two sources: the first 160 participants of the ongoing ImmuneRACE study, and 1,000 to 1,500 subjects contributed by 6 global collaborators. The sample metadata nearly always contained a de-identified subject ID, COVID-19 status, age in years and sex. HLA class I and class II types, where available, came from metadata supplied by the sample provider rather than from assay-based typing.

Collaborating institutions collected whole blood in K2EDTA tubes following their own protocols. For TCRbeta analysis, collaborators shipped samples in one of three forms: frozen whole blood, isolated PBMCs, or DNA extracted from either of those sample types. For CDR1 and CDR2, the germline V gene lists SGDLS and YYNGEE. Spanning cysteine to phenylalanine, the CDR3 consists of 16 amino acids. Solely the CDR3 DNA is kept, with 48 bases framed from the first base. The V and J ends are trimmed by 3 bases and 5 bases, leaving 20 bases between them. Comments on this clone: The antigen it recognizes is unknown. Per-base qualities were not stored, and no clone one base away is much larger.

What the authors observed across the whole study: The amount of clinical and demographic metadata varied by source and participant and was provided uncurated.

TCRbeta CDR3 regions were amplified from genomic DNA using the immunoSEQ Assay, a bias-controlled multiplex PCR. From the authors' description of their analysis: The number of nucleated cells in each sample was estimated from the amplification of reference gene primers within the assay. To quantify the absolute abundance of each unique TCRbeta CDR3 rearrangement, sequence reads were collapsed and filtered. Productive Simpson clonality was computed per sample as the square root of Simpson's diversity index over productive rearrangements. TCRdb limited this immuneACCESS table to in-frame rearrangements with V and J called. A share of clones is missing; checked studies link under half to unresolved V genes, and the rest is unexplained. V and J calls and clone size are as listed in that table; D and trimming were resolved from the DNA. This sample holds more than 110,000 clones; roughly 85% were observed only once. The ten largest account for about 2.9% of the sample.

This sequence originates from a man between 50 and 59 years old with acute or convalescent COVID-19. The source material was peripheral blood. The chain links TRBV9 with TRBJ2-5; TRBD1 is a weak D gene call, 6 bases matching. The nucleotide sequence reads TGTGCCAGCAGCGCCCAGGGGCGGACCTGGGGGGAGACCCAGTACTTC. This is translated as CASSAQGRTWGETQYF. The reference TRBV9 and TRBJ2-5 proteins fill in what lies around the CDR3, so the full variable domain reads DSGVTQTPKHLITATGQRVTLRCSPRSGDLSVYWYQQSLDQGLQFLIQYYNGEERAKGNILERFSAQQFPDLHSELNLSSLELGDSALYFCASSAQGRTWGETQYFGPGTRLLVL.